The entry that follows covers one T cell receptor beta chain sequence. Its target is not known. CDR1 and CDR2 (germline): GTSNPN, SVGIG (reference sequence). The CDR3 spans 21 residues. The junction had 20 bases not matched to a gene; V was cut back by 0 bases and J by 3 bases. The time point is: roughly 10-day in vitro stimulation with candidate neoantigen peptide 7. Clone fold changes were calculated against an identical culture without peptide. Only in-frame clones appear in the TCRdb table, and some are missing; sequencing was by immunoSEQ multiplex PCR. The sample lists thousands of clones; about 90% were seen once. The data originate from a study of PD-1 blockade in mismatch repair-deficient tumors. General study findings and limits: Rapid post-treatment expansion, then contraction, generally preceding radiologic response, marked tumor-resident clones.

The chain combines TRBV30 with TRBJ2-7; TRBD2 aligns across 13 bases. The receptor comes from an adult with mismatch repair-deficient cancer. The input for sequencing was cells cultured in vitro, taken from a patient treated with pembrolizumab. The CDR3 here is CAWSVKYLRTSGSERYYEQYF. In DNA, the CDR3 is TGTGCCTGGAGTGTTAAGTACCTCAGGACTAGCGGGAGTGAACGATACTACGAGCAGTACTTC.